The clone carrying this T cell receptor (beta chain) was seen more than once but under ten times. The data originate from a study of blood T cell repertoires in COVID-19. Study context: COVID-19 samples, acute and convalescent, were from the United States, Italy and Spain. T cells, B-cell-depleted T cells, or PBMCs provided the cDNA or gDNA that served as material.

The V segment lost 3 bases and the J segment 5 bases; nucleotides outside the gene matches: 12. CDR3 length: 16 residues. Germline CDR1 reads SGDLS; CDR2 reads YYNGEE. Original methodology: Estimated nucleated cell counts came from reference gene primer amplification. The protocol was immunoSEQ multiplex PCR, while the TCRdb copy is restricted to in-frame clones and leaves out a portion. That table gives V, J and clone size, and the DNA gave D and trimming. The repertoire holds approximately 260,000 clones, with less than 85% as singletons. The receptor comes from a man aged 55-75 years who had recovered from COVID-19. This sequence joins TRBV9 and TRBJ2-7; 9 nucleotides agree with TRBD1. Sequencing input: peripheral blood. The CDR3 DNA follows: TGTGCCAGCAGCGCTCAAACCGGGACAGGGTATCACGAGCAGTACTTC. It is translated as CASSAQTGTGYHEQYF.